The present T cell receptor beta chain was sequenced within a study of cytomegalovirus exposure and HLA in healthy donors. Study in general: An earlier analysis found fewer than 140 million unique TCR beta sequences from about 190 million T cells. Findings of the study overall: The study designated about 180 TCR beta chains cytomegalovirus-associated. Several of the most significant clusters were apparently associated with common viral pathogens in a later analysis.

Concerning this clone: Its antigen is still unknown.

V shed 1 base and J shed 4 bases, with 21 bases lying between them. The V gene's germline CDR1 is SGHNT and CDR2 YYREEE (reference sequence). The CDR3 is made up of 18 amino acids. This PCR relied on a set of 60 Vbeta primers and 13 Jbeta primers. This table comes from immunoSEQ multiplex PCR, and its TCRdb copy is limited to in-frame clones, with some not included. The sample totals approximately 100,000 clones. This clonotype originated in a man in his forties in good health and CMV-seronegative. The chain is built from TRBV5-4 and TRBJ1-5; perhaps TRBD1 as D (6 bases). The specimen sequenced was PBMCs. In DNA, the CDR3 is TGTGCCAGCAGCTTGACCCTAGGCTCAGGGGTTATTAATCAGCCCCAGCATTTT. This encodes CASSLTLGSGVINQPQHF.